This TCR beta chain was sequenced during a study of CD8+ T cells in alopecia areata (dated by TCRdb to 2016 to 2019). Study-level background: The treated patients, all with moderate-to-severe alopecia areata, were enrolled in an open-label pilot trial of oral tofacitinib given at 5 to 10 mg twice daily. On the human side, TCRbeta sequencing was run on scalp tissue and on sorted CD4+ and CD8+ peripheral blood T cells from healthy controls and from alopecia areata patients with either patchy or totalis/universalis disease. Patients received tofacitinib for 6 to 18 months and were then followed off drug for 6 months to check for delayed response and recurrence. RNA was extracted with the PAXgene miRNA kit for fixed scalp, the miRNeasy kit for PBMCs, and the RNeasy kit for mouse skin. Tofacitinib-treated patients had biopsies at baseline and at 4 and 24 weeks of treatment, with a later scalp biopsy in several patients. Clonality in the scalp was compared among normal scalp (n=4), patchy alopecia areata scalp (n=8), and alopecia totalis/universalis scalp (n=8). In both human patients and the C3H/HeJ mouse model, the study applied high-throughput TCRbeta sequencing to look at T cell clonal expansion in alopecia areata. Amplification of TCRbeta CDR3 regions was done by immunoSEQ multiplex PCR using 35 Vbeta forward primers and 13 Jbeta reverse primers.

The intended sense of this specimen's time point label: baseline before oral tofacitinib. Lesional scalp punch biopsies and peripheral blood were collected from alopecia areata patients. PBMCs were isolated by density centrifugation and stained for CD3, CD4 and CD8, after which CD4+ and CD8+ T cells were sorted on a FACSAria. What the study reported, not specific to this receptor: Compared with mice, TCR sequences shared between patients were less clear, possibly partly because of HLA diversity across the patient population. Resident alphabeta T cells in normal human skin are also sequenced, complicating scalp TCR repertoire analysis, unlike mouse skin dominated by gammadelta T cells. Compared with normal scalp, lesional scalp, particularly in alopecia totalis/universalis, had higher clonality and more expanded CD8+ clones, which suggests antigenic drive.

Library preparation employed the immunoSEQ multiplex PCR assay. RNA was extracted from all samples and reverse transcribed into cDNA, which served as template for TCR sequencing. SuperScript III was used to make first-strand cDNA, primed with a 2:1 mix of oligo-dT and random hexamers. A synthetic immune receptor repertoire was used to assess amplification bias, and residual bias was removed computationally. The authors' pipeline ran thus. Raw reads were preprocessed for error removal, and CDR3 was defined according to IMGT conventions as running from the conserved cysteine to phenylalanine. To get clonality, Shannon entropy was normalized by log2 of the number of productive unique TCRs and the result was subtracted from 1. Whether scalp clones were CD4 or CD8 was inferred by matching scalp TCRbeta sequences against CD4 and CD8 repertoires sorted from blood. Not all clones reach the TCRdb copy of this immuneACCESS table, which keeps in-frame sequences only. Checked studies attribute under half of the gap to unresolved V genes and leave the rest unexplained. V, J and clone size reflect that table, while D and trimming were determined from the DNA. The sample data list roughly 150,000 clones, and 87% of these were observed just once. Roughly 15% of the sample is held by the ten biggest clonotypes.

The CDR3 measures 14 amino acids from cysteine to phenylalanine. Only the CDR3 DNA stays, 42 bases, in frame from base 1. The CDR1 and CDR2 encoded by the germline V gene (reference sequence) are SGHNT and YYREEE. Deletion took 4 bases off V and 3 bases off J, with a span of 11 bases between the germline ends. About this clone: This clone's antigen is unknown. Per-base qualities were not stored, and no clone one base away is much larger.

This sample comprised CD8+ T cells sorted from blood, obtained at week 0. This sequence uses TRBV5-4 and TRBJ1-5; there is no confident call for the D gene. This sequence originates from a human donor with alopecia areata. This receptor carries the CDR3 CASSPDGYNQPQHF. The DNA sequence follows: TGTGCCAGCAGCCCGGACGGATACAATCAGCCCCAGCATTTT.